This TCR beta chain was observed in a study of post-analysis software for immune sequencing data. Study summary: Recorded subtypes: relapsing-remitting, secondary progressive, progressive-relapsing; some patients unannotated.

Trimming took off 6 bases at V and 6 bases at J, with 15 bases between the two ends. This CDR3 is 14 amino acids long. Germline lookup yields CDR1 PRHDT and CDR2 FYEKMQ (reference sequence). Findings of the study overall: TRBV5-6, TRBV5-1 and TRBV20-1 belonged to a set of a few TRBV segments that were more frequent in patients than controls. Controls had significantly higher normalized Chao1 diversity than multiple sclerosis patients.

The TCR beta cDNA libraries contained unique molecular identifiers. A population of roughly 0.9 to 11 million T cells gave rise to about half a million cDNA molecules. One entry per CDR3 protein results from TCRdb running MiXCR on the PCR reads. The data show some 260,000 distinct CDR3 sequences, with 35% to 45% seen just once and 4% to 6% held by the top ten. Of note for this clonotype: Its antigen is still unknown.

The clonotype originates from a girl aged 5 to 17 with multiple sclerosis. Sequencing was carried out using blood. J is TRBJ2-1 and V is TRBV13, with a weak D call TRBD1 (7 bases). The CDR3 DNA is TGTGCCAGCAGTTCCGGAGGGGGCGGCAATGAGCAGTTCTTC. Its protein is CASSSGGGGNEQFF.